Listed below are T cell receptor beta chains from one sample, sequenced in a study of cytomegalovirus exposure and HLA in healthy donors. Assay used: immunoSEQ multiplex PCR; TCRdb lists only in-frame clones, some missing. The sample includes under 200,000 clones, over 80% of them seen just once. The sample taken for sequencing was PBMCs. Source of these receptors: a male donor in good health and CMV-seronegative. Each CDR3 is given with its conserved first and last residue. Each record gives: V gene, D gene, CDR3 protein. D genes are given only for firm matches.

TRBV14 TRBD1 CASSPGTGYYNEQFF
TRBV9 NA CASSVGQAGNTIYF
TRBV6-1 TRBD1 CASSVSGTGGLEQYF
TRBV11-2 TRBD1 CASSQTGYNGYTF
TRBV7-7 TRBD1 CASSLEGGNTGELFF
TRBV27 TRBD1 CASSLTPTGPDREAFF
TRBV5-6 NA CASSPIGQWENIQYF
TRBV6-1 TRBD1 CASSQTGGQETQYF
TRBV5-5 NA CASSFRPGDYGYTF
TRBV30 TRBD2 CAGTSGGAPYEQYF